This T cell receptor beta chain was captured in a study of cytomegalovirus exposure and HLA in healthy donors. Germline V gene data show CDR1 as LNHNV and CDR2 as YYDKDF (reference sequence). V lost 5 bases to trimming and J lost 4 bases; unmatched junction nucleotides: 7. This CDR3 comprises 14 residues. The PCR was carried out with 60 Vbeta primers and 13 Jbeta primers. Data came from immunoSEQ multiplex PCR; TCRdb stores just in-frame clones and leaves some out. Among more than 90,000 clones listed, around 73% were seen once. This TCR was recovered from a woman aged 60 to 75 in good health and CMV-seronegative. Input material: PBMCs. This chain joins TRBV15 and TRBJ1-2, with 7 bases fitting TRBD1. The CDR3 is CATSQITGAYGYTF. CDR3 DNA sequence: TGTGCCACCAGCCAAATAACAGGGGCCTATGGCTACACCTTC. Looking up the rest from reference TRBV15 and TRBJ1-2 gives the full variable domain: DAMVIQNPRYQVTQFGKPVTLSCSQTLNHNVMYWYQQKSSQAPKLLFHYYDKDFNNEADTPDNFQSRRPNTSFCFLDIRSPGLGDTAMYLCATSQITGAYGYTFGSGTRLTVV.